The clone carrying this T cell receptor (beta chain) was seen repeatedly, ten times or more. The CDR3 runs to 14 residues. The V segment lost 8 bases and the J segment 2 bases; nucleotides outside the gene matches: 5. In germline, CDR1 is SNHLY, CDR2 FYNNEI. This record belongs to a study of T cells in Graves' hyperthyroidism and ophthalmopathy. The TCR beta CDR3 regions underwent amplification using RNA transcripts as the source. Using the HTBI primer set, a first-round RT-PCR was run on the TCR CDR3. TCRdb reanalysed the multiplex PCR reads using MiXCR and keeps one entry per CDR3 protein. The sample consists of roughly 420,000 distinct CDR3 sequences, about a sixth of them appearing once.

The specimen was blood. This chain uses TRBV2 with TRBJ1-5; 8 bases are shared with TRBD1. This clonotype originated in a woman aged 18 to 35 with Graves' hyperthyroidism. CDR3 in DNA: TGTGCCAGCGTGGGACAGGCGGGCAATCAGCCCCAGCATTTT. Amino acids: CASVGQAGNQPQHF.